Given below is one TCR beta chain in context. These data originate in a study of somatic mutations in cytotoxic T cells in rheumatoid arthritis. The table came from immunoSEQ multiplex PCR; TCRdb's copy has only in-frame clones and leaves some out. The table records 10,000 to 12,000 clones, under 80% of them present only once. Losses at the gene ends were 3 bases for V and 5 bases for J; bases not matched to a gene: 10. CDR3 size: 17 residues. Germline CDR1 MDHEN, CDR2 SYDVKM. The source material was CD8+ T cells sorted from blood. The sequence was collected from a man aged 45-60 years in good health. The V call is TRBV28, the J call TRBJ2-3; 11 bases align to TRBD2. DNA for the CDR3: TGTGCCAGCAGTTTGACTGTAGCGGGAGGGCCCGAAGATACGCAGTATTTT. Translated, it gives CASSLTVAGGPEDTQYF.